This is a list of T cell receptor beta chains from one sample in a study of cytomegalovirus exposure and HLA in healthy donors. Generated by immunoSEQ multiplex PCR, the TCRdb table keeps only in-frame clones and is missing some. The sample gives some 59,000 clones, 89% of which show up once; about 15% is in the top ten. The material sequenced was PBMCs. Source of these receptors: a woman aged 18-29 years in good health and CMV-seronegative. Both conserved end residues are part of each CDR3. A D gene is named only where the DNA matches it firmly. Clone size, where shown, is once, few, many, or a class for clones that have expanded.

>-|TRBV30|-|TRBJ2-5|12
TGTGCCTGCCAGGGGGGAGGAGAGACCCAGTACTTC
CACQGGGETQYF
>TRBD1|TRBV19|-|TRBJ2-7|14
TGTGCCAGTAATGACAGGGGGCTTTCCTACGAGCAGTACTTC
CASNDRGLSYEQYF
>TRBD1|TRBV27|once|TRBJ1-4|14
TGTGCCAGCAGTTTAAAACAGGGGGCTGAAAAACTGTTTTTT
CASSLKQGAEKLFF
>-|TRBV2|-|TRBJ1-3|21
TGTGCCAGCAGTGAAGTGGCAGGGGCCTCTTCGCATCATCTATCTGGAAACACCATATATTTT
CASSEVAGASSHHLSGNTIYF
>TRBD1|TRBV18|once|TRBJ1-1|14
TGTGCCAGCTCACCAAGGGGGCAGGGCACTGAAGCTTTCTTT
CASSPRGQGTEAFF
>TRBD1|TRBV7-9|-|TRBJ1-5|14
TGTGCCAGCAGCACACTACAGGGGAATCAGCCCCAGCATTTT
CASSTLQGNQPQHF
>-|TRBV7-2|-|TRBJ1-5|15
TGTGCCAGCAGCTTAGGGCAGATTTCCAATCAGCCCCAGCATTTT
CASSLGQISNQPQHF
>-|TRBV7-8|-|TRBJ2-3|13
TGTGCCAGCAGCTTGAGGGGAGGAGATACGCAGTATTTT
CASSLRGGDTQYF
>TRBD1|TRBV7-2|-|TRBJ2-4|14
TGTGCCAGCAGCCTAGACAGGGTCAAAAACATTCAGTACTTC
CASSLDRVKNIQYF
>-|TRBV9|once|TRBJ1-4|15
TGTGCCAGCAGCGCGACCGGGATACACAATGAAAAACTGTTTTTT
CASSATGIHNEKLFF
>-|TRBV6-6|-|TRBJ1-3|14
TGTGCCTCAGGCGGGGGGTCAACTGGAAACACCATATATTTT
CASGGGSTGNTIYF
>-|TRBV5-1|once|TRBJ2-1|16
TGCGCCAGCAGCTTGGTTTCGGGGAGCTCCTACAATGAGCAGTTCTTC
CASSLVSGSSYNEQFF
>-|TRBV7-2|-|TRBJ2-6|15
TGTGCCAGCAGCTCCCGACTGTTGGGGGCCAACGTCCTGACTTTC
CASSSRLLGANVLTF
>-|TRBV30|-|TRBJ2-2|14
TGTGCCTGGAGTGTACGGGGGGCCGACGGGGAGCTGTTTTTT
CAWSVRGADGELFF
>TRBD2|TRBV28|-|TRBJ2-5|15
TGTGCCAGCAGTTTTCGCGGGAGGGCCTCAGAGACCCAGTACTTC
CASSFRGRASETQYF
>TRBD1|TRBV7-2|-|TRBJ1-5|14
TGTGCCAGCAGCGACGGGACAGGCGGTCAGCCCCAGCATTTT
CASSDGTGGQPQHF
>-|TRBV2|-|TRBJ2-1|14
TGTGCCACCCGCCTTGGGAGCTCCTACAATGAGCAGTTCTTC
CATRLGSSYNEQFF
>TRBD1|TRBV5-1|-|TRBJ2-7|15
TGCGCCAGCAGCTTGGGGACACCGGGACAGGGGGAGCAGTACTTC
CASSLGTPGQGEQYF
>TRBD2|TRBV9|-|TRBJ2-5|14
TGTGCCAGCAGCGCTAGCGGGAGAAGGCAGACCCAGTACTTC
CASSASGRRQTQYF
>TRBD1|TRBV30|-|TRBJ1-6|14
TGTGCCTGGAGAATGGACAGGGGAGTCTCACCCCTCCACTTT
CAWRMDRGVSPLHF
>TRBD1|TRBV5-6|-|TRBJ2-1|14
TGTGCCAGCAACAATGTTGACAGGGTCAATGAGCAGTTCTTC
CASNNVDRVNEQFF
>TRBD1|TRBV27|-|TRBJ2-3|15
TGTGCCAGCAGTTCGCAGGGGGACGTCACAGATACGCAGTATTTT
CASSSQGDVTDTQYF
>-|TRBV30|-|TRBJ1-5|13
TGTGCCTGGAGCCCCGACACCAATCAGCCCCAGCATTTT
CAWSPDTNQPQHF
>-|TRBV4-1|-|TRBJ2-6|17
TGCGCCAGCAGCCAAGATCGCAGGGATCCTGGGGCCAACGTCCTGACTTTC
CASSQDRRDPGANVLTF
>-|TRBV7-9|-|TRBJ1-6|8
TGTGCCAGCTCGCGGGTCCACTTT
CASSRVHF
>TRBD1|TRBV4-3|-|TRBJ2-1|16
TGCGCCAGCAGCCAAGCAGGGCAGGGGGCTTCGGATGAGCAGTTCTTC
CASSQAGQGASDEQFF
>TRBD1|TRBV2|-|TRBJ1-6|18
TGTGCCAGCAGTGCCCCTGACAGGGGGCCCCGTAAAAATTCACCCCTCCACTTT
CASSAPDRGPRKNSPLHF
>-|TRBV27|-|TRBJ2-1|15
TGTGCCAGCAGTCCCCTGTTACTAGAACACAATGAGCAGTTCTTC
CASSPLLLEHNEQFF
>TRBD2|TRBV27|-|TRBJ2-5|15
TGTGCCAGCAGTGGAGCGGGGGGGCTGGGTGAGACCCAGTACTTC
CASSGAGGLGETQYF
>TRBD1|TRBV30|-|TRBJ1-1|13
TGTGCCTGGATGAGGCAGGGGGTAACTGAAGCTTTCTTT
CAWMRQGVTEAFF
>TRBD2|TRBV5-6|once|TRBJ2-3|16
TGTGCCAGCAGCTCAGCCTCGGCGGGGGGGACAGATACGCAGTATTTT
CASSSASAGGTDTQYF
>TRBD2|TRBV15|-|TRBJ2-1|15
TGTGCCACCAGCAGAACCGGGACTAGAGGCAATGAGCAGTTCTTC
CATSRTGTRGNEQFF
>TRBD2|TRBV5-5|-|TRBJ2-1|15
TGTGCCAGCAGCTTGCAAGCGGGGGGTTTCAATGAGCAGTTCTTC
CASSLQAGGFNEQFF
>-|TRBV5-1|-|TRBJ1-1|15
TGCGCCAGCAGCCTCCGGACGGGGTCGACCACTGAAGCTTTCTTT
CASSLRTGSTTEAFF
>-|TRBV5-6|-|TRBJ1-4|16
TGTGCCAGCAGCTCCTTGACGGGAGGCGTCGGTGAAAAACTGTTTTTT
CASSSLTGGVGEKLFF
>-|TRBV18|-|TRBJ2-7|14
TGTGCCAGCTCACCGGGGCTGAGCTCCTACGAGCAGTACTTC
CASSPGLSSYEQYF
>TRBD1|TRBV4-1|once|TRBJ2-1|16
TGCGCCAGCAGCGCACCCGGGACAGGGGGAAACAATGAGCAGTTCTTC
CASSAPGTGGNNEQFF
>TRBD2|TRBV7-3|-|TRBJ2-1|16
TGTGCCAGCAGCGCCTTGACTAGCGGGAAAGGCAATGAGCAGTTCTTC
CASSALTSGKGNEQFF
>-|TRBV19|-|TRBJ1-2|14
TGTGCCAGTAGTATATGGACAGTCAACTATGGCTACACCTTC
CASSIWTVNYGYTF
>-|TRBV6-5|-|TRBJ2-3|13
TGTGCCAGCAGACCGACTAGCACAGATACGCAGTATTTT
CASRPTSTDTQYF
>-|TRBV2|-|TRBJ1-4|12
TGCGCCACTAGACGATTGGGTCGAAAACTGTTTTTT
CATRRLGRKLFF
>-|TRBV18|-|TRBJ1-1|12
TGTGCCAGCTCACCACTACAGGGTGAAGCTTTCTTT
CASSPLQGEAFF
>-|TRBV27|-|TRBJ2-2|14
TGTGCCAGCACCCCGCTAGCGAACACCGGGGAGCTGTTTTTT
CASTPLANTGELFF
>-|TRBV6-1|-|TRBJ2-7|11
TGTGCCAGCAGTGAACTACACGAGCAGTACTTC
CASSELHEQYF
>-|TRBV13|-|TRBJ2-2|13
TGTGCCAGCAGCCCAGGGGGGCACGGGGAGCTGTTTTTT
CASSPGGHGELFF
>TRBD1|TRBV5-1|-|TRBJ1-1|15
TGCGCCAGCAGCCGGGGGGGACAGAGGAACACTGAAGCTTTCTTT
CASSRGGQRNTEAFF
>-|TRBV5-1|few|TRBJ2-2|15
TGCGCCAGCAGCTTAGCACTACCGTCCACCGGGGAGCTGTTTTTT
CASSLALPSTGELFF
>TRBD1|TRBV6-6|-|TRBJ1-5|16
TGTGCCAGCAGTTCGAGACAGGGGGCGAGCAATCAGCCCCAGCATTTT
CASSSRQGASNQPQHF
>-|TRBV7-9|-|TRBJ2-7|14
TGTGCCAGCAGCTTAGAAGGGGGGGGCTACGAGCAGTACTTC
CASSLEGGGYEQYF
>-|TRBV15|many|TRBJ1-1|15
TGTGCCACCAGCGAGCGCCGAACGGGGAACACTGAAGCTTTCTTT
CATSERRTGNTEAFF
>TRBD1|TRBV7-2|-|TRBJ2-7|14
TGTGCCAGCAGCCAGGACAGGGTACCCTACGAGCAGTACTTC
CASSQDRVPYEQYF
>-|TRBV7-9|-|TRBJ2-7|11
TGTGCCAGCAGTGACCTAGCGGAGCAGTACTTC
CASSDLAEQYF
>-|TRBV29-1|-|TRBJ1-5|15
TGCAGCGTCGTAGACAGCAGCTATAGCAATCAGCCCCAGCATTTT
CSVVDSSYSNQPQHF
>TRBD1|TRBV5-4|-|TRBJ2-3|15
TGTGCCAGCAGCCCCAGGGGGATAGGCACAGATACGCAGTATTTT
CASSPRGIGTDTQYF